The 26 T cell receptor beta chains below were found in one sample sequenced in a study of CXCR3-negative and CXCR3-positive naive CD8 T cells. Their specific antigens are unknown. General observations from the study: CXCR3-negative naive cells had less hydrophobic TRB CDR3s than did CXCR3-positive naive cells.

TRB cDNA libraries were made by UMI-labeled 5' RACE. TCRdb reprocessed the 5' RACE reads, keeping one entry per CDR3 protein, no DNA. The listing contains 140,000 to 150,000 distinct CDR3 sequences. Sequenced material: naive CXCR3+ CD8+ T cells from blood. Subset meaning: CD45RO-CCR7+CD27+CD95- naive CD8+ T cells expressing CXCR3 (TNR3+). These receptors were taken from a human donor in good health. Some clones in this sample may be carry-over from other donors' samples.

The J gene is TRBJ2-7, the V gene TRBV29-1; as DNA is missing, the TRBD1 call by TCRdb cannot be tested. The CDR3 covers 13 residues. CDR1 is SQVTM, CDR2 ANQGSEA, per germline. The CDR3 reads CSAQGGASYEQYF.

This chain joins TRBV7-9 and TRBJ1-1. This CDR3 comprises 14 residues. The V gene's germline CDR1 is SEHNR and CDR2 FQNEAQ (reference sequence). The CDR3 is CASSHPDRNTEAFF.

The chain carries TRBV10-1 and TRBJ2-3; TCRdb lists TRBD1, though no DNA is available to test this call. The length of the CDR3 is 16 residues. Looked up from germline, CDR1 is WNHNN and CDR2 is SYGVQD (reference sequence). This CDR3 reads CASSPGPIFSTDTQYF.

The CDR3 region is CATWGQGQETQYF. The rearrangement uses TRBV10-3 and TRBJ2-5; TCRdb picks TRBD1, but there is no DNA to check that call. Germline CDR1 ENHRY, CDR2 SYGVKD. The CDR3 is made up of 13 amino acids.

V is TRBV3-1 and J is TRBJ2-1; the D call of TRBD2 rests on TCRdb alone, since no DNA is present to check it. Germline loops: CDR1 LGHDT, CDR2 YNNKEL (reference sequence). The CDR3 runs to 16 residues. CDR3 residues: CASSQDLGDARGEQFF.

The genes are TRBV29-1 and TRBJ2-5; lacking DNA, the TRBD1 call made by TCRdb goes unchecked. Per germline, CDR1 SQVTM and CDR2 ANQGSEA. The CDR3 is 14 residues long. The CDR3 loop reads CSVAITGGGETQYF.

V usage is TRBV6-5 and J usage is TRBJ1-2. This CDR3 is built from 14 residues. Germline CDR1 reads MNHEY; CDR2 reads SVGAGI. The CDR3 sequence is CASSSMGANYGYTF.

V usage is TRBV28 and J usage is TRBJ2-3. Germline V gene lookup returns CDR1 MDHEN and CDR2 SYDVKM. There are 16 residues in the CDR3. CDR3 residues: CASSGWDRSYTDTQYF.

The genes are TRBV7-2 and TRBJ2-7; the D call of TRBD1 rests on TCRdb alone, since no DNA is present to check it. The CDR3 spans 13 residues. Looked up from germline, CDR1 is SGHTA and CDR2 is FQGNSA. This CDR3 is CASQGTSSYEQYF.

V gene TRBV7-3 combines with J gene TRBJ2-1; the TCRdb D gene call, TRBD2, has no DNA to confirm it. The V gene's germline CDR1 is SGHTA and CDR2 FQGTGA. The CDR3 has 15 amino acids. The CDR3 loop is CASSSGLVTYNEQFF.

The V and J genes are TRBV20-1 and TRBJ1-5; TCRdb selects TRBD1, and the lack of DNA leaves this call unchecked. Germline CDR1 and CDR2: DFQATT and SNEGSKA (reference sequence). CDR3 size: 15 residues. The CDR3 sequence is CSAREQGASNQPQHF.

The V and J genes are TRBV12-3 or TRBV12-4 and TRBJ2-1; TCRdb picks TRBD2, but there is no DNA to check that call. This CDR3 has 16 residues. The CDR3 here is CASSPTSGSVYNEQFF.

This CDR3 reads CASRPGSRYEQYF. The V and J genes are TRBV18 and TRBJ2-7; without DNA, the TCRdb call of TRBD1 cannot be checked. This CDR3 region has 13 residues. CDR1 is KGHSH and CDR2 is LQKENI in the germline V gene. The whole variable domain, remainder taken from reference TRBV18 and TRBJ2-7, is NAGVMQNPRHLVRRRGQEARLRCSPMKGHSHVYWYRQLPEEGLKFMVYLQKENIIDESGMPKERFSAEFPKEGPSILRIQQVVRGDSAAYFCASRPGSRYEQYFGPGTRLTVT.

The CDR3 sequence is CASSLDTSSSYEQYF. The V gene is TRBV7-9, the J gene TRBJ2-7. Looked up from germline, CDR1 is SEHNR and CDR2 is FQNEAQ (reference sequence). The CDR3 length is 15 residues.

This rearrangement joins TRBV12-3 or TRBV12-4 to TRBJ1-2. This CDR3 contains 12 residues. The CDR3 spells CASSFENFDYTF.

This chain links TRBV5-1 with TRBJ2-3. The CDR3 is 11 amino acids. In germline, CDR1 is SGHRS, CDR2 YFSETQ. The CDR3 sequence: CASMEGDTQYF.

This chain links TRBV7-9 with TRBJ2-7; TCRdb's D gene call, TRBD1, goes unchecked for lack of DNA. Germline V CDR1 and CDR2: SEHNR, FQNEAQ (reference sequence). The CDR3 covers 15 residues. The CDR3 sequence: CASSPRDRDSYEQYF.

V usage is TRBV4-1 and J usage is TRBJ2-7; TCRdb selects TRBD1, and the lack of DNA leaves this call unchecked. Per germline, CDR1 MGHRA and CDR2 YSYEKL. CDR3 length equals 16 residues. The CDR3 sequence is CASSQEIATGVYEQYF.

V is TRBV29-1 and J is TRBJ1-5. CDR3 length: 16 residues. CDR1 is SQVTM and CDR2 is ANQGSEA in the germline V gene. CDR3 sequence: CSIEGGGPLGNQPQHF. The full variable domain, its missing parts supplied by reference TRBV29-1 and TRBJ1-5, is SAVISQKPSRDICQRGTSLTIQCQVDSQVTMMFWYRQQPGQSLTLIATANQGSEATYESGFVIDKFPISRPNLTFSTLTVSNMSPEDSSIYLCSIEGGGPLGNQPQHFGDGTRLSIL.

The CDR3 is CASSLEVRDIAKNIQYF. The chain links TRBV5-1 to TRBJ2-4; absent DNA, TCRdb's TRBD1 call cannot be checked. The CDR3 runs 17 residues. Germline CDR1 SGHRS, CDR2 YFSETQ.

The chain couples TRBV4-3 to TRBJ1-6; the D call from TCRdb, TRBD1, cannot be confirmed without DNA. The CDR3 runs to 17 residues. CDR1 and CDR2 (germline): LGHNA, YSLEER. The CDR3 loop reads CASSQETVSSYNSPLHF.

This rearrangement joins TRBV7-9 to TRBJ1-2. Germline assignment: CDR1 SEHNR and CDR2 FQNEAQ (reference sequence). This CDR3 has 13 residues. CDR3 sequence: CASSLAENYGYTF.

The chain has TRBV5-1 and TRBJ1-1; TCRdb calls TRBD1, which cannot be checked without DNA. Germline CDR1 is SGHRS and CDR2 is YFSETQ. CDR3 length: 15 residues. The chain's CDR3 is CASSLETGLNTEAFF.

The chain combines TRBV7-2 with TRBJ1-4; the TCRdb D gene call, TRBD1, has no DNA to confirm it. The CDR3 sequence is 14 residues long. The germline CDR1 and CDR2 sequences are SGHTA and FQGNSA. The CDR3 protein is CASSPDSNNEKLFF.

The chain joins TRBV20-1 to TRBJ2-1. The germline V gene encodes CDR1 DFQATT and CDR2 SNEGSKA (reference sequence). The CDR3 contains 13 residues. This CDR3 is CSASRTAYNEQFF.

The chain carries TRBV29-1 and TRBJ2-2; TCRdb selects TRBD1, and the lack of DNA leaves this call unchecked. Germline V gene sequence: CDR1 SQVTM, CDR2 ANQGSEA. The CDR3 is made up of 13 amino acids. CDR3: CSVLRGNTGELFF.